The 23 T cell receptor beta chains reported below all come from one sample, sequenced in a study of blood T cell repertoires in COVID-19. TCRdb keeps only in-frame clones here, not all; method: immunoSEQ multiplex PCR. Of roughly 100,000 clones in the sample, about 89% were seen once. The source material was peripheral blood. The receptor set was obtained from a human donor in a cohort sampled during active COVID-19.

This CDR3 reads CAWSHPDRGSPGELFF. CDR3 bases: TGTGCCTGGAGTCACCCGGACAGGGGTTCTCCCGGGGAGCTGTTTTTT. This chain uses TRBV30 with TRBJ2-2; 9 bases line up with TRBD1. Germline CDR1 and CDR2: GTSNPN and SVGIG (reference sequence). V trimming: 2 bases; J trimming: 6 bases; junction bases outside the gene matches: 10. The CDR3 length is 16 residues.

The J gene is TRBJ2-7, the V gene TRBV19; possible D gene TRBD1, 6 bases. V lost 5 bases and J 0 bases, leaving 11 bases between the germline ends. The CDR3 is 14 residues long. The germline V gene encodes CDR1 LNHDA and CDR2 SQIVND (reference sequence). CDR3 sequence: CASSPTGFSYEQYF. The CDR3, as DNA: TGTGCCAGTAGTCCAACAGGGTTCTCCTACGAGCAGTACTTC. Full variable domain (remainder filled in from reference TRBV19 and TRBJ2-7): DGGITQSPKYLFRKEGQNVTLSCEQNLNHDAMYWYRQDPGQGLRLIYYSQIVNDFQKGDIAEGYSVSREKKESFPLTVTSAQKNPTAFYLCASSPTGFSYEQYFGPGTRLTVT.

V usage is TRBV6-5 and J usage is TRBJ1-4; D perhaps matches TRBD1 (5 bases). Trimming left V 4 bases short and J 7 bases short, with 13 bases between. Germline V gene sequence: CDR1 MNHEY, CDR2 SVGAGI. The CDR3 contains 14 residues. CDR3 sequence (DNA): TGTGCCAGCAGTTCAGGGATTACCGCTGAAAAACTGTTTTTT. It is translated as CASSSGITAEKLFF.

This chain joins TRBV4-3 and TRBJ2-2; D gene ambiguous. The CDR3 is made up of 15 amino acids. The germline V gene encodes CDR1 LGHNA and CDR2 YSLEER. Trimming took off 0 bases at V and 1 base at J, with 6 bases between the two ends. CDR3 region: CASSQDRGNTGELFF. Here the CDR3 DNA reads TGCGCCAGCAGCCAAGATAGAGGGAACACCGGGGAGCTGTTTTTT.

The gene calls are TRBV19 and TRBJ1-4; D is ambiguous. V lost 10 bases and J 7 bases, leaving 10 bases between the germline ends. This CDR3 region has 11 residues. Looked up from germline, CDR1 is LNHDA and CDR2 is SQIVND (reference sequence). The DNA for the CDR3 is TGTGCCACCGGGATAACTGAAAAACTGTTTTTT. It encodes CATGITEKLFF.

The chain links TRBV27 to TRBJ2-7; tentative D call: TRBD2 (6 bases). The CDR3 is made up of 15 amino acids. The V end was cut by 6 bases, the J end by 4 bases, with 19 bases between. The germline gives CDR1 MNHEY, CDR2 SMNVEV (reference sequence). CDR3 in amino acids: CASSRAGRQIYEQYF. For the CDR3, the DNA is TGTGCCAGCAGCCGCGCGGGAAGACAGATTTACGAGCAGTACTTC.

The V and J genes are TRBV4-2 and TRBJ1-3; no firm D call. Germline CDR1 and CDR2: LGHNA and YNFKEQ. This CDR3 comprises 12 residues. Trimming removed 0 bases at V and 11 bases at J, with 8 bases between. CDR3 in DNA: TGTGCCAGCAGCCAAGATCTGGGCTCCATATATTTT. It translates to CASSQDLGSIYF.

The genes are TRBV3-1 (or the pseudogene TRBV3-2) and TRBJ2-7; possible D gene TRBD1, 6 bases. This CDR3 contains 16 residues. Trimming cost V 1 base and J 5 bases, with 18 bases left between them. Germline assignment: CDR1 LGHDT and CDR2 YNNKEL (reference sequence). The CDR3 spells CASSQGGRGLSDEQYF. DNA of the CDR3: TGTGCCAGCAGCCAAGGGGGCAGGGGCCTTTCGGACGAGCAGTACTTC.

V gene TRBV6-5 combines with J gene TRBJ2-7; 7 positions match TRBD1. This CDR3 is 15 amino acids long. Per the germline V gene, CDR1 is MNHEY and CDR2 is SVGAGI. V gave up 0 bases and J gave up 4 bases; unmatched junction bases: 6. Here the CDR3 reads CASSYSDRGPYEQYF. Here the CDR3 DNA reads TGTGCCAGCAGTTACTCTGATAGGGGGCCTTACGAGCAGTACTTC.

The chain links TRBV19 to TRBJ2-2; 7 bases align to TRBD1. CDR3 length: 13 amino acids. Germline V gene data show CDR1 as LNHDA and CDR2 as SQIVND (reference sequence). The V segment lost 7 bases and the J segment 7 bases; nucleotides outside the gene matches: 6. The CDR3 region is CASTGTVYGELFF. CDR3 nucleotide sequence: TGTGCCAGTACAGGGACAGTCTACGGGGAGCTGTTTTTT.

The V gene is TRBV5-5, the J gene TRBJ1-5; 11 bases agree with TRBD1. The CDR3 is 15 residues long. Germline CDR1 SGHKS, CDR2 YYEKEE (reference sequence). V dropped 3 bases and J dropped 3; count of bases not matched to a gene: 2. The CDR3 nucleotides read TGTGCCAGCAGCTGGGGACAGGGGGACAATCAGCCCCAGCATTTT. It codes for CASSWGQGDNQPQHF.

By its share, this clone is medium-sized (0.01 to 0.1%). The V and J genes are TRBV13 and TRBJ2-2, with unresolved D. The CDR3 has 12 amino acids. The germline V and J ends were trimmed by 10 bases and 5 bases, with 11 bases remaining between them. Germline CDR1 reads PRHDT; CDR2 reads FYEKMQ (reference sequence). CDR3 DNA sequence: TGTGCCACAGGAACTTTGACCGGGGAGCTGTTTTTT. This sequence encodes CATGTLTGELFF.

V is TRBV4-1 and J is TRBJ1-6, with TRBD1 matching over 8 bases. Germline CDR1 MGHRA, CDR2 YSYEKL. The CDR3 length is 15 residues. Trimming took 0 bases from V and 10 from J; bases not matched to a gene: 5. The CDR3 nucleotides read TGCGCCAGCAGCCAAGATGGACAGGGCGGCTCACCCCTCCACTTT. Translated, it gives CASSQDGQGGSPLHF.

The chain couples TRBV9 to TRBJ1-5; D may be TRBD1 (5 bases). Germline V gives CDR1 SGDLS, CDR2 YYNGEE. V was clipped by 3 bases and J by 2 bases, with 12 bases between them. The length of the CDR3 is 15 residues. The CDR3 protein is CASSADGGGNQPQHF. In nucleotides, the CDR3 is TGTGCCAGCAGCGCCGACGGGGGTGGCAATCAGCCCCAGCATTTT.

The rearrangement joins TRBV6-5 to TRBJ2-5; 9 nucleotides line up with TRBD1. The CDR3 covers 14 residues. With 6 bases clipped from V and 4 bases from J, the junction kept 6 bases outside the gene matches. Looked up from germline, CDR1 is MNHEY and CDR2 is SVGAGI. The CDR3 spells CASRLQGAGETQYF. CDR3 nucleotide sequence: TGTGCCAGCAGGTTACAGGGGGCGGGAGAGACCCAGTACTTC.

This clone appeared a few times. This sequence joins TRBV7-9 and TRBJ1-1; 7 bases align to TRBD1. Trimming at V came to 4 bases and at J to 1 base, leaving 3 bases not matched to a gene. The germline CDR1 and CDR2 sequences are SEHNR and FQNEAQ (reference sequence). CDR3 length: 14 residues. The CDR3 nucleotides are TGTGCCAGCAGCTCAGGGACAGCGAACACTGAAGCTTTCTTT. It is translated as CASSSGTANTEAFF.

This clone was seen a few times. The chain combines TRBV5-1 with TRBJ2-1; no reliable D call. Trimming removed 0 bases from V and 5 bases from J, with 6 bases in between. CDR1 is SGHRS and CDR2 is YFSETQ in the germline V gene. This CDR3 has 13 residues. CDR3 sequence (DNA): TGCGCCAGCAGCTTGGTTGGAGACAATGAGCAGTTCTTC. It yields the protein CASSLVGDNEQFF.

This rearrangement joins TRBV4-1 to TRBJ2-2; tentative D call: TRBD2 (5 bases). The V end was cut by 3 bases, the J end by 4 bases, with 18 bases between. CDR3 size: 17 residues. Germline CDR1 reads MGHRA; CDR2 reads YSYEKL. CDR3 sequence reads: CASSHKKDGKSTGELFF. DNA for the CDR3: TGCGCCAGCAGCCATAAAAAGGACGGGAAAAGCACCGGGGAGCTGTTTTTT.

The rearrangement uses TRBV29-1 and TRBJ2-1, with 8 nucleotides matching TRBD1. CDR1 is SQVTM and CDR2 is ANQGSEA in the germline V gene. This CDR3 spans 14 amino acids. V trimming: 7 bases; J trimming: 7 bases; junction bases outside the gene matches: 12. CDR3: CSGGSGQGFNEQFF. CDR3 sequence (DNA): TGCAGCGGGGGGTCTGGACAGGGCTTTAATGAGCAGTTCTTC.

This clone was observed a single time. CDR3 residues: CATRRIAATDTQYF. The CDR3, as DNA: TGTGCCACCAGACGGATAGCGGCCACAGATACGCAGTATTTT. The chain combines TRBV7-2 with TRBJ2-3; maybe TRBD2 (6 bases). CDR1 is SGHTA and CDR2 is FQGNSA in the germline V gene. V lost 10 bases, J lost 2 bases, and 16 bases lay in between. The CDR3 has 14 residues.

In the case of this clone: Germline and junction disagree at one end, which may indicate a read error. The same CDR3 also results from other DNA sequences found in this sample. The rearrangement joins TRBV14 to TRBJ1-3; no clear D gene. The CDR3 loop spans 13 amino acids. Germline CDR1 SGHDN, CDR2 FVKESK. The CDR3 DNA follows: TGTGCCAGTAGCCAAATTACTGGAAACACCATATATTTT. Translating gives CASSQITGNTIYF.

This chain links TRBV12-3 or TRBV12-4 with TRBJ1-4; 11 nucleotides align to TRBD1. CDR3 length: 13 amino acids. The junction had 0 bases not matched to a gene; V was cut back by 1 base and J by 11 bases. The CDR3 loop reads CASSLGTGGKLFF. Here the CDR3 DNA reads TGTGCCAGCAGTTTAGGGACAGGGGGCAAACTGTTTTTT.

Written as DNA, the CDR3 is TGTGCCAGCAGTTTGCGGGAAGTTAGAAACACCATATATTTT. Translation: CASSLREVRNTIYF. The V gene is TRBV28, the J gene TRBJ1-3; no clear D. V was clipped by 3 bases and J by 5 bases, with 11 bases between them. This CDR3 has 14 residues. CDR1 is MDHEN and CDR2 is SYDVKM in the germline V gene.